These 2 T cell receptor beta chains were all obtained from the same sample, sequenced in a study of CD8+CD57+ T cells in acquired aplastic anemia. For CDR3 and TCR beta VDJ profiling, genomic DNA was the template used. One entry per CDR3 protein results from TCRdb running MiXCR on the reads. The sample has a few hundred thousand distinct CDR3 sequences, approximately 56% seen once. Sequenced material: sorted CD4+, CD8+, or CD8+CD57+ T cells (not recorded which) from PBMCs. Receptor source: a human donor with severe aplastic anemia or a healthy control (not recorded which).

The chain links TRBV19 to TRBJ2-5; 9 nucleotides align to TRBD2. V lost 9 bases, J lost 5 bases, and 16 bases stayed unmatched. The germline V gene has CDR1 LNHDA and CDR2 SQIVND (reference sequence). CDR3 length: 16 residues. CDR3 protein: CASLPHSGSIVETQYF. The CDR3 DNA reads as TGTGCCAGCCTCCCCCATAGCGGGAGTATCGTTGAGACCCAGTACTTC. Complete variable domain (other parts from reference TRBV19 and TRBJ2-5): DGGITQSPKYLFRKEGQNVTLSCEQNLNHDAMYWYRQDPGQGLRLIYYSQIVNDFQKGDIAEGYSVSREKKESFPLTVTSAQKNPTAFYLCASLPHSGSIVETQYFGPGTRLLVL.

V is TRBV9 and J is TRBJ2-1; TRBD2 matches 7 bases. CDR1 is SGDLS, CDR2 YYNGEE, per germline. The ends lost 0 bases at V and 3 bases at J; junction bases unmatched: 6. The CDR3 consists of 16 residues. CDR3 sequence: CASSVAAGPIYNEQFF. CDR3 nucleotide sequence: TGTGCCAGCAGCGTAGCAGCGGGGCCTATCTACAATGAGCAGTTCTTC.